This T cell receptor (beta chain) comes out of a study of OX40 agonist ivuxolimab in advanced cancers. For the study at large: Ivuxolimab, an antibody that agonizes OX40 (CD134), was administered to the patients.

The germline CDR1 and CDR2 sequences are SEHNR and FQNEAQ (reference sequence). The CDR3 runs to 15 residues. Losses at the gene ends were 6 bases for V and 4 bases for J; bases not matched to a gene: 10. Libraries were prepared by immunoSEQ multiplex PCR; TCRdb keeps only in-frame clonotypes and omits some of them. The repertoire holds 60,000 or so clones, with 92% as singletons. Regarding this clone: What it binds is not known.

Enrollment shut out patients with autoimmune disease history or systemic immunosuppression. Study conclusions and caveats: Clonal expansion among partial responders at 0.1-3.0 mg/kg ranked near the lowest. Circulating CD4+ and CD8+ T cells showed clonal expansion by week 6 at 0.1 to 3.0 mg/kg.

The V gene is TRBV7-9, the J gene TRBJ2-7, with 9 bases aligning to TRBD1. This TCR derives from an adult with an advanced solid tumor such as melanoma, head and neck, liver or kidney cancer. Sequencing used CD4+ or CD8+ T cells sorted from blood, obtained in a trial of the OX40 agonist ivuxolimab. The chain's CDR3 is CASRQGGQGRYEQYF. The CDR3 DNA follows: TGTGCCAGCAGACAAGGGGGACAGGGAAGGTACGAGCAGTACTTC.